These 28 T cell receptor beta chains were sequenced from one sample in a study of identical twins. Each CDR3 protein is one row after TCRdb ran MiXCR on the 5' RACE reads. The table shows around 510,000 distinct CDR3 sequences, with approximately 15% occurring only once. The same sample was also used in a study of yellow fever vaccine responses in identical twins.

The specimen sequenced was CD4+ T cells sorted from blood. The receptors derive from a woman in her late teens or twenties in good health.

The chain couples TRBV19 to TRBJ2-1, with D perhaps given as TRBD1 or TRBD2 (5 bases each). Germline CDR1 is LNHDA and CDR2 is SQIVND (reference sequence). V gave up 5 bases and J gave up 10 bases, with 18 bases separating them. This CDR3 is 14 amino acids long. As DNA, the CDR3 is TGTGCCAGTAGTCAAGTTACCGGGGCGGCCGAGCAGTTCTTC. Residues: CASSQVTGAAEQFF.

V gene TRBV7-9 combines with J gene TRBJ1-1; D call uncertain. The germline V gene has CDR1 SEHNR and CDR2 FQNEAQ (reference sequence). This CDR3 has 13 amino acids. The V end was cut by 3 bases, the J end by 4 bases, with 9 bases between. The CDR3 DNA follows: TGTGCCAGCAGCTTTGAGGGAGGCACTGAAGCTTTCTTT. It translates to CASSFEGGTEAFF.

In this sample, this clonotype turned up a few times. J is TRBJ2-3 and V is TRBV12-3 or TRBV12-4; TRBD1 is a possible D gene (6 bases). The CDR3 is 14 residues long. V was cut by 6 bases and J by 2 bases, with 12 bases left in between. The DNA of the CDR3 is TGTGCCAGCAGGAGCAGGGGATTCACAGATACGCAGTATTTT. Protein: CASRSRGFTDTQYF.

The table lists this clonotype with many counts. The V gene is TRBV12-3 or TRBV12-4, the J gene TRBJ2-1; maybe TRBD2 (5 bases). V lost 6 bases and J lost 3, with 15 bases in between. This CDR3 spans 15 amino acids. The CDR3 region has the DNA TGTGCCAGCAGCCTTACGGTCGGGGTCTACAATGAGCAGTTCTTC. Translation: CASSLTVGVYNEQFF.

This clonotype was seen only a few times. The rearrangement joins TRBV9 to TRBJ2-4; the D is unclear. Germline V gene sequence: CDR1 SGDLS, CDR2 YYNGEE. This CDR3 is 16 amino acids long. V gave up 3 bases and J gave up 0 bases, with 13 bases separating them. The CDR3 sequence: CASSALGALAKNIQYF. The DNA of the CDR3 is TGTGCCAGCAGCGCCCTCGGCGCCTTAGCCAAAAACATTCAGTACTTC.

The chain couples TRBV20-1 to TRBJ2-1, with 11 nucleotides matching TRBD2. Germline CDR1 DFQATT, CDR2 SNEGSKA (reference sequence). V was pared by 4 bases and J by 4 bases, with 6 bases of the junction left unmatched. CDR3 size: 15 residues. CDR3 in DNA: TGCAGTGCTATCCAGACTAGCGGGACGTACAATGAGCAGTTCTTC. Translating gives CSAIQTSGTYNEQFF.

The V and J genes are TRBV3-1 and TRBJ2-2, with TRBD2 matching 8 bases. The V gene end was trimmed by 1 base and the J gene end by 1 base; junction bases not matched to a gene: 2. This CDR3 is built from 16 residues. The V gene's germline CDR1 is LGHDT and CDR2 YNNKEL (reference sequence). CDR3 region: CASSQGLAGNTGELFF. For the CDR3, the DNA is TGTGCCAGCAGCCAAGGGCTAGCGGGGAACACCGGGGAGCTGTTTTTT.

Ten or more counts support this clonotype. This chain uses TRBV20-1 with TRBJ2-5; D is undetermined. This CDR3 is 12 amino acids long. Germline CDR1 reads DFQATT; CDR2 reads SNEGSKA (reference sequence). Trimming removed 3 bases at V and 2 bases at J, with 7 bases between. DNA of the CDR3: TGCAGTGCTAGCAGATCTCAAGAGACCCAGTACTTC. The encoded protein is CSASRSQETQYF.

The chain has TRBV10-3 and TRBJ2-2; 7 nucleotides match TRBD1. The J segment lost 0 bases and the V segment lost 10 bases, leaving 8 bases of the junction unmatched. This CDR3 region has 15 residues. CDR1 and CDR2 (germline): ENHRY, SYGVKD. The CDR3 DNA is TGTGCCACTGTAACAGGGGCACCGAACACCGGGGAGCTGTTTTTT. Translating gives CATVTGAPNTGELFF.

This clonotype was seen only a few times. The V and J genes are TRBV15 and TRBJ2-7; 11 bases are a match to TRBD2. Germline assignment: CDR1 LNHNV and CDR2 YYDKDF (reference sequence). Unmatched junction bases numbered 4, after V lost 5 bases and J lost 7 bases. There are 13 residues in the CDR3. The CDR3 nucleotides read TGTGCCACCAGCTTTAGCGGGAGGGCTGAGCAGTACTTC. Translated: CATSFSGRAEQYF.

This clonotype has a count of ten or more. J is TRBJ2-1 and V is TRBV27, with a tentative D call TRBD2 (5 bases). The CDR3 extends over 15 amino acids. The V end was cut by 7 bases, the J end by 1 base, with 14 bases between. Germline CDR1 MNHEY, CDR2 SMNVEV (reference sequence). CDR3 in DNA: TGTGCCAGCAACTTACTAGATGGGTCCTACAATGAGCAGTTCTTC. Translating gives CASNLLDGSYNEQFF.

This clonotype has a handful of counts. This sequence joins TRBV3-1 and TRBJ2-4; perhaps TRBD1 as D (5 bases). Germline V gene data show CDR1 as LGHDT and CDR2 as YNNKEL (reference sequence). V was shortened by 6 bases and J by 5 bases, with 11 bases between the two germline ends. The CDR3 is 13 amino acids. This CDR3 is CASRPRVENIQYF. The CDR3 DNA sequence: TGTGCCAGCAGACCCAGGGTTGAAAACATTCAGTACTTC.

This clonotype was seen only a few times. This chain connects TRBV14 to TRBJ2-5; D remains unclear. The CDR3 is 14 residues long. V was cut by 6 bases and J by 3 bases, with 14 bases left in between. CDR1 is SGHDN, CDR2 FVKESK, per germline. CDR3 in DNA: TGTGCCAGCAGTTTTATAGCCCAAGAAGAGACCCAGTACTTC. Translating gives CASSFIAQEETQYF.

This clonotype was picked up many times. The rearrangement links TRBV15 to TRBJ2-7; D uncertain. Germline V gives CDR1 LNHNV, CDR2 YYDKDF (reference sequence). The CDR3 is 13 residues long. The V end lost 4 bases, the J end lost 13 bases, and 20 bases lay between the germline ends. The CDR3 loop reads CATSKPGGGPTYF. Here the CDR3 DNA reads TGTGCCACCAGCAAACCCGGTGGTGGACCCACTTACTTC.

The rearrangement joins TRBV7-6 to TRBJ2-2, with D perhaps matching TRBD2 (5 bases). This CDR3 has 14 residues. CDR1 and CDR2 (germline): SGHVS, FNYEAQ. V was clipped by 6 bases and J by 6 bases, with 14 bases between them. The CDR3 loop reads CASSSTRSAGELFF. In DNA form, the CDR3 reads TGTGCCAGCAGTTCTACTAGATCCGCCGGGGAGCTGTTTTTT.

This clonotype was recorded a few times. The CDR3 region is CASSEYGTSGSNEQFF. The CDR3 coding sequence is TGTGCCAGCAGTGAATATGGGACTAGCGGGAGTAATGAGCAGTTCTTC. This chain connects TRBV25-1 to TRBJ2-1, with 14 bases matching TRBD2. J gave up 7 bases and V 0 bases, and 2 bases lay outside the gene matches. This CDR3 has 16 amino acids. Germline lookup yields CDR1 MGHDK and CDR2 SYGVNS.

The rearrangement joins TRBV5-1 to TRBJ2-7; 9 nucleotides agree with TRBD1. This CDR3 contains 16 residues. CDR1 is SGHRS, CDR2 YFSETQ, per germline. V lost 2 bases to trimming and J lost 3 bases; unmatched junction nucleotides: 9. In nucleotides, the CDR3 is TGCGCCAGCAGCTTCACCACAGGGGGCGGTGGCTACGAGCAGTACTTC. This codes for CASSFTTGGGGYEQYF.

This clonotype was counted only a few times. This chain connects TRBV7-2 to TRBJ1-1; no firm D call. The ends were cut back, 2 bases at V and 3 bases at J, with 7 bases in the middle. The CDR3 has 13 amino acids. The germline CDR1 and CDR2 sequences are SGHTA and FQGNSA. This chain's CDR3 is CASSLSGYTEAFF. CDR3 sequence (DNA): TGTGCCAGCAGCTTATCGGGGTACACTGAAGCTTTCTTT.

The rearrangement links TRBV11-2 to TRBJ1-1, with unresolved D. The CDR3 runs to 16 residues. Germline assignment: CDR1 SGHAT and CDR2 FQNNGV. Deletions cut 2 bases from V and 3 bases from J, with 16 bases between. In DNA form, the CDR3 reads TGTGCCAGCAGCTTAAGACCGACGATGTGGGACACTGAAGCTTTCTTT. Protein: CASSLRPTMWDTEAFF. Full variable domain (remainder filled in from reference TRBV11-2 and TRBJ1-1): EAGVAQSPRYKIIEKRQSVAFWCNPISGHATLYWYQQILGQGPKLLIQFQNNGVVDDSQLPKDRFSAERLKGVDSTLKIQPAKLEDSAVYLCASSLRPTMWDTEAFFGQGTRLTVV.

About this clonotype: One end of the junction is discordant with germline, which a read error may explain. This rearrangement joins TRBV4-2 to TRBJ2-1; TRBD2 aligns across 8 bases. Germline assignment: CDR1 LGHNA and CDR2 YNFKEQ. This CDR3 is built from 17 residues. This chain's CDR3 is CASGQDLELAAYNEQFF. The CDR3 DNA is TGTGCCAGCGGCCAAGATCTGGAACTAGCGGCCTACAATGAGCAGTTCTTC.

This clonotype was seen ten or more times. The rearrangement links TRBV29-1 to TRBJ2-3; D call uncertain. V lost 4 bases to trimming and J lost 0 bases, with 5 bases between them. This CDR3 spans 12 amino acids. Germline CDR1 is SQVTM and CDR2 is ANQGSEA. DNA for the CDR3: TGCAGCGTTGTTGGGAGCACAGATACGCAGTATTTT. Encoded protein: CSVVGSTDTQYF.

This clonotype was recorded many times. The genes are TRBV5-1 and TRBJ2-5; D is unclear. Per the germline V gene, CDR1 is SGHRS and CDR2 is YFSETQ. V was pared by 0 bases and J by 1 base, with 7 bases between. CDR3 length equals 14 residues. Here the CDR3 reads CASSLASVQETQYF. The CDR3 DNA follows: TGCGCCAGCAGCTTGGCGTCGGTCCAAGAGACCCAGTACTTC.

This clonotype has a handful of counts. CDR3 sequence reads: CASSQVGLGGETQYF. The CDR3 DNA reads TGCGCCAGCAGCCAAGTTGGACTAGGAGGAGAGACCCAGTACTTC. V usage is TRBV4-1 and J usage is TRBJ2-5, with 7 nucleotides matching TRBD2. Germline V gene lookup returns CDR1 MGHRA and CDR2 YSYEKL. V was clipped by 1 base and J by 4 bases; unmatched bases: 6. The CDR3 is 15 amino acids.

The chain combines TRBV6-4 with TRBJ2-1; TRBD1 or TRBD2 may be the D gene (5 bases each). Germline V CDR1 and CDR2: MRHNA, SNTAGT. The CDR3 runs 13 residues. The ends were cut back, 5 bases at V and 8 bases at J, with 13 bases in the middle. The DNA of the CDR3 is TGTGCCAGCAGTAGGGACCCACCCGATGAGCAGTTCTTC. This sequence encodes CASSRDPPDEQFF.

This chain links TRBV5-1 with TRBJ2-7; D gene unclear. CDR1 and CDR2 from the germline V gene are SGHRS and YFSETQ. Between the trimmed V and J ends, which lost 9 bases and 6 bases, there was a span of 19 bases. This CDR3 has 13 residues. For the CDR3, the DNA is TGCGCCACCTCCCCCTTCTCGGGCAGCGAGCAGTACTTC. Amino acid sequence: CATSPFSGSEQYF.

V is TRBV27 and J is TRBJ2-1; 13 positions agree with TRBD2. CDR3 length: 16 amino acids. V was clipped by 6 bases and J by 3 bases; unmatched bases: 5. Germline V gives CDR1 MNHEY, CDR2 SMNVEV (reference sequence). The CDR3 protein is CASRGTSGKDYNEQFF. As DNA, the CDR3 is TGTGCCAGCAGGGGGACTAGCGGGAAGGACTACAATGAGCAGTTCTTC.

This clonotype was seen more than once but under ten times. The CDR3 nucleotides read TGTGCCAGCAGCAAAGGGGGGCGACTAGCGGGGGATTCGCCCTTC. Residues: CASSKGGRLAGDSPF. The rearrangement links TRBV21-1 to TRBJ2-1; TRBD2 reflects the table's D call only, with no check against the DNA. TRBV21-1 is marked as a pseudogene. CDR3 size: 15 residues.

The V and J genes are TRBV5-1 and TRBJ2-1; TRBD2 is a possible D gene (5 bases). The ends were cut back, 4 bases at V and 5 bases at J, with 16 bases in the middle. The CDR3 is made up of 15 amino acids. Germline CDR1 and CDR2: SGHRS and YFSETQ. CDR3 in DNA: TGCGCCAGCAGCCCGGGGAGTCTTGGCCACAATGAGCAGTTCTTC. Encoded protein: CASSPGSLGHNEQFF.